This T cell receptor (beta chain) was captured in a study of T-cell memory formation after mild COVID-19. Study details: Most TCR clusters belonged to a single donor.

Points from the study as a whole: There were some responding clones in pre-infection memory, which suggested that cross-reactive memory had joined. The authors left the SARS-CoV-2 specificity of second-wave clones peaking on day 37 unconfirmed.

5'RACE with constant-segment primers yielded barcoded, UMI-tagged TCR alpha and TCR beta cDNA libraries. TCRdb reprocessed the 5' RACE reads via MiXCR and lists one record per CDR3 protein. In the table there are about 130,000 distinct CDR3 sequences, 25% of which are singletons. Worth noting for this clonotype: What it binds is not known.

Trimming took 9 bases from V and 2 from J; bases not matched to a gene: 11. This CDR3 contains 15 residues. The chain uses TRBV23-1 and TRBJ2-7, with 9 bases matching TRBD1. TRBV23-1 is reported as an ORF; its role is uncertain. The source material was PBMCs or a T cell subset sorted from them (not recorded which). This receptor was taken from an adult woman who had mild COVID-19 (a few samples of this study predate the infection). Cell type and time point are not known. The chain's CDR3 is CARPRDRVGTYEQYF. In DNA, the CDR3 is TGCGCCAGACCCCGGGACAGGGTGGGGACCTACGAGCAGTACTTC.